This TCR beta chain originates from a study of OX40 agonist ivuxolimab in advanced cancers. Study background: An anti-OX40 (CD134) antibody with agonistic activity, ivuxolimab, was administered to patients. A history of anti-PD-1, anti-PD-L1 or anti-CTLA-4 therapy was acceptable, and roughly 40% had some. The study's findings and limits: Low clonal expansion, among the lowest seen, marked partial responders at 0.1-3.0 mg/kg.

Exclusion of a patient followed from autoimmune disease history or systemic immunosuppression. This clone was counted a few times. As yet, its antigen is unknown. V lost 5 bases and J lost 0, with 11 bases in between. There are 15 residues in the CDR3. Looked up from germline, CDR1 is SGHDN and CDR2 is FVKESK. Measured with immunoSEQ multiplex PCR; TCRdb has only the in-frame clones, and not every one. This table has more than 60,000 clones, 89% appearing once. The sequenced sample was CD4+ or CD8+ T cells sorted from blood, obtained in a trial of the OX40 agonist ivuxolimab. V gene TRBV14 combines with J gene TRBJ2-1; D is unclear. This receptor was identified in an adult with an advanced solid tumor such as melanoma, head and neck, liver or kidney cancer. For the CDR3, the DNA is TGTGCCAGCAGCTACCGAGCTGGCTCCTACAATGAGCAGTTCTTC. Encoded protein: CASSYRAGSYNEQFF.